This TCR beta chain was retrieved from a study of tumor-infiltrating lymphocytes in primary liver carcinoma. TCR beta cDNA was reverse-transcribed from 450 to 500 ng of total RNA. The reaction used a constant-region primer and ProtoScript II reverse transcriptase. Construction of TCR beta libraries relied on three successive nested multiplex PCR rounds employing slightly modified ARM-PCR. Researchers ran the first two PCR rounds for 10 cycles each with TRBV1-TRBV30 forward primers and a C-beta reverse primer. TCRdb passed the multiplex PCR reads through MiXCR, listing each CDR3 protein once. The table shows tens of thousands of distinct CDR3 sequences, with about three quarters occurring only once. Comments on this clonotype: One end of the junction does not line up with germline, which may come from a read error.

CDR1 and CDR2 (germline): SGHAT, FQDESV (reference sequence). The length of the CDR3 is 14 residues. Co-extracting RNA and DNA was done with about 17-31 mg of unsorted bulk tissue as input. Sequences were obtained from liver tumor tissue from sampling region 5. The subset is: tumor region T5, tumor centre. The TCR was taken from a middle-aged man with primary liver carcinoma and hepatitis B virus infection. The chain combines TRBV11-1 with TRBJ1-1; 7 bases are shared with TRBD1. Here the CDR3 DNA reads TGTGCCAGCAGCTTAGAGGGGGCGGACACTGAAGCTTTCTTC. Protein product: CASSLEGADTEAFF.